Sequencing of this T cell receptor beta chain was carried out in a study of early T cells in non-severe SARS-CoV-2 infection. This CDR3 is built from 14 residues. The germline V and J ends were trimmed by 3 bases and 2 bases, with 8 bases remaining between them. Individual cDNA molecules carried attached unique molecular identifiers. In TCRdb, the 5' RACE reads were re-called with MiXCR into one record per CDR3 protein. Among approximately 38,000 distinct CDR3 sequences, about 4.9% were seen once, and the ten largest hold 4.5% to 6%. A few counts support this clonotype. The sample comprised whole blood. V and J are TRBV12-3 or TRBV12-4 and TRBJ1-5; D is uncertain. The sequence came from an adult who was a healthcare worker with PCR-confirmed SARS-CoV-2 infection or an uninfected control (not recorded which). CDR3 sequence (DNA): TGTGCCAGCAGTTTGTACCTGGGCAATCAGCCCCAGCATTTT. This gives the protein CASSLYLGNQPQHF.